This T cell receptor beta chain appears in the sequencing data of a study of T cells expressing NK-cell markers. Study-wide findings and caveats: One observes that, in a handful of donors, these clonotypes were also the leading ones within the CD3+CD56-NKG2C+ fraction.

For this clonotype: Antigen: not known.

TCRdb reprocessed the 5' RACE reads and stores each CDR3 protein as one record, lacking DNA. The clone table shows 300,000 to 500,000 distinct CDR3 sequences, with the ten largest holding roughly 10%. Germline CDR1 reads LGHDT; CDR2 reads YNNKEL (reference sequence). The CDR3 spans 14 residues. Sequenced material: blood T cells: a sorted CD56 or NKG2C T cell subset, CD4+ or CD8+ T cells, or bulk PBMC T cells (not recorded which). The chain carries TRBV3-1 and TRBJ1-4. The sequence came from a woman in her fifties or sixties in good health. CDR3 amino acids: CASSPGPKNEKLFF.